The T cell receptor beta chain under discussion was sequenced for a study of lymphopenia after photon versus proton radiotherapy. Study-wide results and caveats: Only patients who died were analyzed for survival; proton advantage is unproven.

Germline CDR1 SGHVS, CDR2 FQNEAQ. The CDR3 totals 15 residues. V trimming: 3 bases; J trimming: 2 bases; junction bases outside the gene matches: 4. A word on this clone: Its target is not known.

Some clones are missing from TCRdb's copy, which holds only in-frame ones; the method was immunoSEQ multiplex PCR. The sample has 14,000 or so clones, 70% to 85% seen once. Sequences were derived from peripheral blood, sampled from a patient treated with photon-based radiotherapy. The chain uses TRBV7-8 and TRBJ2-3; 8 nucleotides agree with TRBD1. This clonotype was obtained from a man aged 45-65 years with gastric cancer. In DNA form, the CDR3 reads TGTGCCAGCAGCTTGACAGGGGCTATCACAGATACGCAGTATTTT. This sequence encodes CASSLTGAITDTQYF.